This TCR beta chain was identified during a study of shared T cell receptors in the human thymus. J lost 6 bases, V lost 4 bases, and 10 bases had no gene match. The CDR3 sequence is 16 residues long. CDR1 MNHEY and CDR2 SVGAGI come from the germline V gene. Generated by immunoSEQ multiplex PCR, the TCRdb table keeps only in-frame clones and is missing some. The data contain fewer than 700,000 clones, roughly 88% of them singletons. These sequences were also reported in another study, on human thymus T cells. Turning to that study: It was healthy Finnish infants having corrective surgery for congenital heart defects who were the donors. Resections obtained during corrective heart surgery supplied the thymus tissue. Thymic and blood repertoires seemed to favor certain V and J genes. Highly overlapping thymic repertoires among unrelated individuals were reported in related research.

The rearrangement joins TRBV6-5 to TRBJ2-1; 9 bases are shared with TRBD1. The sample comprised thymocytes. This receptor was obtained from a boy younger than two with a congenital heart defect. CDR3 bases: TGTGCCAGCAGTTCCCCGGACAGGGGAGACGGCAATGAGCAGTTCTTC. Protein product: CASSSPDRGDGNEQFF.